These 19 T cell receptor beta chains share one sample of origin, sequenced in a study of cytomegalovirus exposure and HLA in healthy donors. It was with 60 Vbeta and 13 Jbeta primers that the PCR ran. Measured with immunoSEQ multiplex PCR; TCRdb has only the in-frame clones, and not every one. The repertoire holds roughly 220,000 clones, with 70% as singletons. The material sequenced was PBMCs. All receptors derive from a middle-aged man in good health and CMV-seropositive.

The CDR3 protein is CASSAGGAAYEQYF. CDR3 coding DNA: TGCGCCAGCAGCGCGGGCGGGGCTGCCTACGAGCAGTACTTC. V gene TRBV4-1 combines with J gene TRBJ2-5; D perhaps matches TRBD2 (6 bases). The last part of the DNA fits TRBJ2-7 better; the J call may be wrong. The CDR3 covers 14 residues. Germline values: CDR1 MGHRA, CDR2 YSYEKL.

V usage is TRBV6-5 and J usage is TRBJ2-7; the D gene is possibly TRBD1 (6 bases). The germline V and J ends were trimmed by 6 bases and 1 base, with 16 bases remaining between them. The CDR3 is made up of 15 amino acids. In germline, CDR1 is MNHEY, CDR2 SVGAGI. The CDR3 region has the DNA TGTGCCAGCAGCGCCGGGACAACGATTTCCTACGAGCAGTACTTC. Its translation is CASSAGTTISYEQYF.

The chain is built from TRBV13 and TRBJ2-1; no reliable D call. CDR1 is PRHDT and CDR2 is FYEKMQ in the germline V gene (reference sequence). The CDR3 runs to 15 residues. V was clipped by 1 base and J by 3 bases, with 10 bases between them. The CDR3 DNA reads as TGTGCCAGCAGCTTAGTTAATTCGGGCTACAATGAGCAGTTCTTC. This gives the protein CASSLVNSGYNEQFF.

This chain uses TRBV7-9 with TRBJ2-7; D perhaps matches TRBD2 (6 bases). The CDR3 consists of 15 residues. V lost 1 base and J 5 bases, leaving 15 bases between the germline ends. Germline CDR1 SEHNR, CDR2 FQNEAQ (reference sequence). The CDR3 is CASSLVVGGGNEQYF. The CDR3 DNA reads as TGTGCCAGCAGCTTAGTAGTCGGGGGTGGTAACGAGCAGTACTTC.

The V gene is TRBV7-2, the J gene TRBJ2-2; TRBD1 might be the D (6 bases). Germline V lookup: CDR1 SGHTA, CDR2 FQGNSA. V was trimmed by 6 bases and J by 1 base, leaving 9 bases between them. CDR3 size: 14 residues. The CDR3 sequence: CASSSGVNTGELFF. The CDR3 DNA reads TGTGCCAGCAGTTCAGGGGTGAACACCGGGGAGCTGTTTTTT.

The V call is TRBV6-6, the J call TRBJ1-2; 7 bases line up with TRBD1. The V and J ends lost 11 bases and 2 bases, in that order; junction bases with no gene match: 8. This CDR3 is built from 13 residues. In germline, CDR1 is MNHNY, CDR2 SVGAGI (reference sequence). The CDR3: CASGTGANYGYTF. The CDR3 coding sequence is TGTGCCTCGGGAACAGGGGCGAACTATGGCTACACCTTC.

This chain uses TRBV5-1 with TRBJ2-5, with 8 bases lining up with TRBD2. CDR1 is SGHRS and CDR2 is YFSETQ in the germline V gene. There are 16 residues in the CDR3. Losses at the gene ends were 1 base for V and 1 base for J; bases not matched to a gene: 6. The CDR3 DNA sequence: TGCGCCAGCAGCTTGAGAGGCGGGGGGATCCAAGAGACCCAGTACTTC. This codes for CASSLRGGGIQETQYF.

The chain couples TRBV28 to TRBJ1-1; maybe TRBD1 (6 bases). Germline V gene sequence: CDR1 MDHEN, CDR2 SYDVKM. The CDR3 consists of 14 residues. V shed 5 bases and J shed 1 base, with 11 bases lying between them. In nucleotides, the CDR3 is TGTGCCAGCAGTAATAGACAGGAGAACACTGAAGCTTTCTTT. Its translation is CASSNRQENTEAFF.

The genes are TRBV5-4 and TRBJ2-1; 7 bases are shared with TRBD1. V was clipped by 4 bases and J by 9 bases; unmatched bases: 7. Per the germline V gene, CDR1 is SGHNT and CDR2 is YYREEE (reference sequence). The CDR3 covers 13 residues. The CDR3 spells CASSKTGSGEQFF. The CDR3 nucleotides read TGTGCCAGCAGCAAGACAGGGTCTGGTGAGCAGTTCTTC. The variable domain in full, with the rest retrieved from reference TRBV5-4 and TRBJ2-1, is ETGVTQSPTHLIKTRGQQVTLRCSSQSGHNTVSWYQQALGQGPQFIFQYYREEENGRGNFPPRFSGLQFPNYSSELNVNALELDDSALYLCASSKTGSGEQFFGPGTRLTVL.

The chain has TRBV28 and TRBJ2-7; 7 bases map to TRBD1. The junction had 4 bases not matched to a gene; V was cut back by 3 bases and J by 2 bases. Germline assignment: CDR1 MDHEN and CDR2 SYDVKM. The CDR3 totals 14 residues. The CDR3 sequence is CASSFPGQPYEQYF. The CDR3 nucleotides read TGTGCCAGCAGTTTCCCGGGACAGCCCTACGAGCAGTACTTC.

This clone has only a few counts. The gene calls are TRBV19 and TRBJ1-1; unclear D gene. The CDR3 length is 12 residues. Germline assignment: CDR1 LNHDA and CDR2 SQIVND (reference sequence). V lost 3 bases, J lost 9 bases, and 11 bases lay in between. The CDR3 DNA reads TGTGCCAGTAGTATGGGCACAGTCCAAGCTTTCTTT. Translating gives CASSMGTVQAFF.

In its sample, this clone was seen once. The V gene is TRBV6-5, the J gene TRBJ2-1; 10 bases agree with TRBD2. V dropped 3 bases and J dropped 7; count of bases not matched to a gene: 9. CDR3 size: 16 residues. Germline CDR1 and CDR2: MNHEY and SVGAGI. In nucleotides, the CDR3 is TGTGCCAGCAGTTATGGGAGCGGGGGGGCAAGTAATGAGCAGTTCTTC. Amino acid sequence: CASSYGSGGASNEQFF.

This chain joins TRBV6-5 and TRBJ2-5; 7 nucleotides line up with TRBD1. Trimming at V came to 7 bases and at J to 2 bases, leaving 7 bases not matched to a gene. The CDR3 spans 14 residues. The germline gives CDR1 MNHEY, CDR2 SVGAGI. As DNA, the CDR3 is TGTGCCAGCAAACGGACAGGCGATCAAGAGACCCAGTACTTC. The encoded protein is CASKRTGDQETQYF.

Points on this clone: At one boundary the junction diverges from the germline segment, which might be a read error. CDR3 in DNA: TGTTCCAGCAGCACTAAGACAGGGAGCTCCTACGAGCAGTACTTC. Its protein is CSSSTKTGSSYEQYF. The V and J genes are TRBV7-9 and TRBJ2-7; 7 bases agree with TRBD1. This CDR3 comprises 15 residues. CDR1 SEHNR and CDR2 FQNEAQ come from the germline V gene (reference sequence).

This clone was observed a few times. The CDR3: CASSQRSSGGSYNEQFF. CDR3 nucleotides: TGCGCCAGCAGCCAGAGGTCCTCCGGGGGCTCCTACAATGAGCAGTTCTTC. The chain carries TRBV5-1 and TRBJ2-1, with D maybe TRBD2 (6 bases). CDR1 is SGHRS and CDR2 is YFSETQ in the germline V gene. Trimming took off 4 bases at V and 0 bases at J, with 17 bases between the two ends. The CDR3 extends over 17 amino acids.

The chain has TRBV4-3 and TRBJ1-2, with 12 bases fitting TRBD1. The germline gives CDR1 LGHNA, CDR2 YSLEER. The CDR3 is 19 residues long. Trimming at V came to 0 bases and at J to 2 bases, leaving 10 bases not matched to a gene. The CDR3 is CASSQDVSLGTGGNYGYTF. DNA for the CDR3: TGCGCCAGCAGCCAAGATGTCAGTTTGGGGACAGGGGGCAACTATGGCTACACCTTC.

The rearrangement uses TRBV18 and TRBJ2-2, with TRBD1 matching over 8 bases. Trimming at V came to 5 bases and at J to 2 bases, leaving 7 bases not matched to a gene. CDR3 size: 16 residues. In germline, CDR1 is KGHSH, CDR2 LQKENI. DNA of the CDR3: TGTGCCAGCTCATCAGGACAGGGTCTAAACACCGGGGAGCTGTTTTTT. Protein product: CASSSGQGLNTGELFF.

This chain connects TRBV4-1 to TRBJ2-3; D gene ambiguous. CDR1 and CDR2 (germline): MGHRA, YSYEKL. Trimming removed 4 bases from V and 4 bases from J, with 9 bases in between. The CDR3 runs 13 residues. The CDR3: CASSLDNPDTQYF. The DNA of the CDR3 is TGCGCCAGCAGCCTCGACAACCCAGATACGCAGTATTTT.

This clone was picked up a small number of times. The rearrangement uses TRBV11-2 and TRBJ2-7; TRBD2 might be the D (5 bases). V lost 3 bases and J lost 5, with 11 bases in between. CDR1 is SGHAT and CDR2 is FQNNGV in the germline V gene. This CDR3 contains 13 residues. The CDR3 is CASSFRGTNEQYF. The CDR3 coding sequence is TGTGCCAGCAGCTTCCGGGGTACCAACGAGCAGTACTTC.